This is a list of T cell receptor beta chains from one sample in a study of cytomegalovirus exposure and HLA in healthy donors. Only in-frame clones appear in the TCRdb table, and some are missing; sequencing was by immunoSEQ multiplex PCR. The sample has about 130,000 clones, 72% seen once. Sequencing was carried out using PBMCs. These receptors were collected from a man under 40 in good health and CMV-seronegative. The CDR3 runs from the conserved cysteine through the conserved F or W. A D gene is named only where the DNA matches it firmly. Not all rows give a size; the values are once, few, many and, for expanded clones, a class.

j_call,v_call,d_call,clone_size,cdr3_aa,cdr3_nt
TRBJ2-1,TRBV28,TRBD1,.,CASSPRTGGWDEQFF,TGTGCCAGCAGCCCACGGACAGGGGGGTGGGATGAGCAGTTCTTC
TRBJ1-1,TRBV7-6,.,.,CASSLPGNTEAFF,TGTGCCAGCAGCTTGCCGGGGAACACTGAAGCTTTCTTT
TRBJ2-7,TRBV19,.,.,CASSPRASSSYEQYF,TGTGCCAGTAGTCCCCGGGCTAGCAGTTCCTACGAGCAGTACTTC
TRBJ2-7,TRBV7-9,TRBD1,once,CASRGQDPYEQYF,TGTGCCAGCAGGGGACAGGACCCCTACGAGCAGTACTTC
TRBJ1-1,TRBV5-1,.,.,CASSLSRQGNTEAFF,TGCGCCAGCAGCTTGAGTCGCCAGGGTAACACTGAAGCTTTCTTT
TRBJ2-7,TRBV27,.,.,CASSPGGSGEQYF,TGTGCCAGCAGTCCGGGGGGCAGCGGCGAGCAGTACTTC
TRBJ1-1,TRBV6-6,.,.,CASSPRDMGTEAFF,TGTGCCAGCAGTCCCCGGGACATGGGCACTGAAGCTTTCTTT
TRBJ2-5,TRBV5-4,.,.,CASSLAGLGETQYF,TGTGCCAGCAGCTTGGCAGGGCTGGGGGAGACCCAGTACTTC
TRBJ2-1,TRBV29-1,.,.,CSVDGRQGNNEQFF,TGCAGCGTTGACGGGAGACAGGGTAACAATGAGCAGTTCTTC
TRBJ2-3,TRBV2,.,few,CASSGLDTQYF,TGTGCCAGCAGTGGGCTAGATACGCAGTATTTT
TRBJ2-7,TRBV7-9,.,once,CASSFVVGPTSYEQYF,TGTGCCAGCAGCTTTGTAGTGGGGCCGACCTCCTACGAGCAGTACTTC
TRBJ1-1,TRBV28,.,.,CASRLRDLEAFF,TGTGCCAGCAGACTGAGGGATTTAGAAGCTTTCTTT
TRBJ2-7,TRBV6-1,.,.,CASTKTGTSEQYF,TGTGCCAGCACCAAAACCGGGACTTCCGAGCAGTACTTC
TRBJ1-5,TRBV19,.,.,CASNTRSYSNQPQHF,TGTGCCAGTAATACCCGGAGTTATAGCAATCAGCCCCAGCATTTT
TRBJ2-1,TRBV19,.,.,CASSLGGANYNEQFF,TGTGCCAGCTCCTTGGGGGGGGCCAACTACAATGAGCAGTTCTTC
TRBJ1-2,TRBV6-6,TRBD1,few,CASTLRQGAQGYTF,TGTGCCAGCACCCTACGACAGGGGGCGCAAGGCTACACCTTC
TRBJ2-7,TRBV27,.,few,CASSQTPTYEQYF,TGTGCCAGCAGTCAAACACCGACCTACGAGCAGTACTTC
TRBJ2-5,TRBV9,TRBD1,.,CASSVGVTGGEETQYF,TGTGCCAGCAGCGTAGGAGTGACAGGGGGCGAAGAGACCCAGTACTTC
TRBJ1-1,TRBV7-2,.,.,CASSPQGLNTEAFF,TGTGCCAGCAGCCCGCAGGGATTGAACACTGAAGCTTTCTTT
TRBJ2-5,TRBV7-6,.,.,CASSWGGARETQYF,TGTGCCAGCAGCTGGGGCGGGGCACGGGAGACCCAGTACTTC
TRBJ2-7,TRBV5-1,TRBD1,.,CASSLVPSRDRGAYEQYF,TGCGCCAGCAGCTTGGTTCCGAGCCGGGACAGGGGAGCCTACGAGCAGTACTTC
TRBJ2-3,TRBV11-2,TRBD2,.,CASSRRTSGGDTQYF,TGTGCCAGCAGCCGACGGACTAGCGGGGGTGATACGCAGTATTTT
TRBJ1-1,TRBV19,TRBD1,.,CASFRGQDTEAFF,TGTGCCAGTTTCAGGGGGCAGGACACTGAAGCTTTCTTT
TRBJ2-3,TRBV7-9,TRBD2,.,CASSTTSGGTDTQYF,TGTGCCAGCAGCACTACTAGCGGGGGCACAGATACGCAGTATTTT
TRBJ1-1,TRBV4-2,TRBD1,.,CASSQGTGGVAAFF,TGTGCCAGCAGCCAAGGGACAGGCGGGGTTGCAGCTTTCTTT
TRBJ2-7,TRBV4-1,.,.,CASSQGNSPYEQYF,TGCGCCAGCAGCCAAGGGAACAGCCCCTACGAGCAGTACTTC
TRBJ1-2,TRBV14,.,.,CASSQSEGNGYTF,TGTGCCAGCAGCCAAAGTGAGGGTAACGGCTACACCTTC
TRBJ2-2,TRBV28,TRBD2,.,CASSLVAGEGRTGELFF,TGTGCCAGCAGTTTAGTAGCGGGAGAGGGTCGGACCGGGGAGCTGTTTTTT